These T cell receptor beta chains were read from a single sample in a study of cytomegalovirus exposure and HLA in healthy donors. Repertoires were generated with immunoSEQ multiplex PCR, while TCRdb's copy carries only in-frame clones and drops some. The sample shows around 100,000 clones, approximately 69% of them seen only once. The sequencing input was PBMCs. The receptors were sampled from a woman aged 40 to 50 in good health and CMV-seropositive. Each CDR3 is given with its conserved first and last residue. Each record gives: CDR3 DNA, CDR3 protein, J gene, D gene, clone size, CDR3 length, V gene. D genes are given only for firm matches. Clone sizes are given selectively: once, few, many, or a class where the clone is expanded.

TGTGCCAGCTTCGGCCTCCCGGGGACCGGGGAGCTGTTTTTT	CASFGLPGTGELFF	TRBJ2-2	NA	NA	14	TRBV27
TGTGCCAGCAGGGGACAGGGGGCGAGTGGGGAGCAGTACTTC	CASRGQGASGEQYF	TRBJ2-7	TRBD1	NA	14	TRBV7-2
TGTGCCAGCAGTGAAGGGGGGGGGCGATATAGCAATCAGCCCCAGCATTTT	CASSEGGGRYSNQPQHF	TRBJ1-5	NA	few	17	TRBV2
TGTGCCAGCAGCCCTCAGGGGTGGGGTTTGGCTGAAGCTTTCTTT	CASSPQGWGLAEAFF	TRBJ1-1	NA	NA	15	TRBV7-3
TGTGCCAGCTCACCCCCTGGGACAGCCTATGGCTACACCTTC	CASSPPGTAYGYTF	TRBJ1-2	TRBD1	NA	14	TRBV18
TGCGCCAGCAGGACCCCTAGCGGGGGGTTCGAGACCCAGTACTTC	CASRTPSGGFETQYF	TRBJ2-5	TRBD2	few	15	TRBV10-1
TGCGCCAGCAGCTTGGGACAGGGGACGGGGGAGACCCAGTACTTC	CASSLGQGTGETQYF	TRBJ2-5	TRBD1	NA	15	TRBV5-1
TGTGCCTGGATTGGCTCGGGACAGAGCTCCTATAATTCACCCCTCCACTTT	CAWIGSGQSSYNSPLHF	TRBJ1-6	TRBD1	NA	17	TRBV30
TGTGCCAGTAGTATTGGGCCAGGGGGACACTCCTACGAGCAGTACTTC	CASSIGPGGHSYEQYF	TRBJ2-7	TRBD1	NA	16	TRBV19
TGTGCCTGGAGTGTAGATAGGGGTAGTTCACCCCTCCACTTT	CAWSVDRGSSPLHF	TRBJ1-6	NA	NA	14	TRBV30
TGTGCCAGCTCACCCTACACTACGCAGGGCTACACCTTC	CASSPYTTQGYTF	TRBJ1-2	NA	NA	13	TRBV18
TGTGCCAGCAGCTTAGAACCCGCCGGAGTCCAGTACTTC	CASSLEPAGVQYF	TRBJ2-4	NA	NA	13	TRBV7-2
TGTGCCAGCTCACCACCAGGACAGAGCTCTTATGGCTACACCTTC	CASSPPGQSSYGYTF	TRBJ1-2	NA	NA	15	TRBV18
TGTGCCAGCAGTGAGGCGTTTGCGGGGGTCGGTACAGATACGCAGTATTTT	CASSEAFAGVGTDTQYF	TRBJ2-3	TRBD2	NA	17	TRBV2
TGTGCCAGCTCACCATGGTGGCCAGCCAGGAATGAAAAACTGTTTTTT	CASSPWWPARNEKLFF	TRBJ1-4	NA	once	16	TRBV18
TGTGCCAGCAGCCGGCGGCGGGGGGGCTACAATGAGCAGTTCTTC	CASSRRRGGYNEQFF	TRBJ2-1	TRBD2	NA	15	TRBV7-3
TGTGCCAGCAGTTACAAGGCACAGGGCACAGATACGCAGTATTTT	CASSYKAQGTDTQYF	TRBJ2-3	NA	NA	15	TRBV6-6
TGTGCCAGCAGCTTAGGTAGGGACACGGTTATGAACACTGAAGCTTTCTTT	CASSLGRDTVMNTEAFF	TRBJ1-1	NA	once	17	TRBV11-2
TGTGCCAGCTCAACCACTCAGGGACTCGTTACGCAGTATTTT	CASSTTQGLVTQYF	TRBJ2-3	NA	NA	14	TRBV18
TGTGCCAGCAGCGCATTTACAGGGAGTGGAAACACCATATATTTT	CASSAFTGSGNTIYF	TRBJ1-3	NA	few	15	TRBV6-1
TGTGCCAGCAGGGGGGCCTTGTCAGGTCAATCACCCCTCCACTTT	CASRGALSGQSPLHF	TRBJ1-6	NA	few	15	TRBV7-9
TGTGCCTGGCGCAGCCAGGTGGGCACTGAAGCTTTCTTT	CAWRSQVGTEAFF	TRBJ1-1	NA	NA	13	TRBV30
TGCGCCAGCAGCGCGGGACGGAATAATTCACCCCTCCACTTT	CASSAGRNNSPLHF	TRBJ1-6	NA	many	14	TRBV5-1
TGTGCCAGCAGATTGCGGGCTAGCGGGGCGGCGAACACCGGGGAGCTGTTTTTT	CASRLRASGAANTGELFF	TRBJ2-2	TRBD2	NA	18	TRBV5-5
TGTGCCAGCGCCGGACAGGGGGCCGGGGAGCTGTTTTTT	CASAGQGAGELFF	TRBJ2-2	TRBD1	NA	13	TRBV25-1
TGTGCCAGCAGCCCTAAACCCGGGACAGGTAACTACGAGCAGTACTTC	CASSPKPGTGNYEQYF	TRBJ2-7	TRBD1	NA	16	TRBV7-9
TGTGCCAGCAGTGACCTGAAAACCGGGACAAGTAATTCACCCCTCCACTTT	CASSDLKTGTSNSPLHF	TRBJ1-6	NA	NA	17	TRBV6-1
TGTGCCAGCAGCAACGGACTTCAGCTCTCTGGAAACACCATATATTTT	CASSNGLQLSGNTIYF	TRBJ1-3	NA	few	16	TRBV7-9
TGCGCCAGCAGATGGGAACTAGCGGGAGAGACCCAGTACTTC	CASRWELAGETQYF	TRBJ2-5	TRBD2	NA	14	TRBV5-1
TGTGCCAGCAGCGGACAGCAGGGCGCAGATACGCAGTATTTT	CASSGQQGADTQYF	TRBJ2-3	NA	NA	14	TRBV5-4
TGTGCCAGCAGCATCCACGGGACTAGCGGGAGGCACTACGAGCAGTACTTC	CASSIHGTSGRHYEQYF	TRBJ2-7	TRBD2	NA	17	TRBV27
TGTGCCAGCTCCCGGACAGGAAACACCGGGGAGCTGTTTTTT	CASSRTGNTGELFF	TRBJ2-2	TRBD1	NA	14	TRBV25-1
TGTGCCAGCAGCACACGACTAGCGGACTCCTACGAGCAGTACTTC	CASSTRLADSYEQYF	TRBJ2-7	TRBD2	NA	15	TRBV5-4
TGTGCCTGGAGTAGGGGAACTAATGAAAAACTGTTTTTT	CAWSRGTNEKLFF	TRBJ1-4	NA	NA	13	TRBV30
TGTGCCAGCAGTATCTCGGGACTAGCGGAATACTGGGGTTACAATGAGCAGTTCTTC	CASSISGLAEYWGYNEQFF	TRBJ2-1	TRBD2	NA	19	TRBV2
TGTGCCATCAGCCCGGGACTAGCGGGATCAGCAGAGACCCAGTACTTC	CAISPGLAGSAETQYF	TRBJ2-5	TRBD2	NA	16	TRBV10-3
TGTGCCAGCAGCTCCCCCCAGAGGGATACGCAGTATTTT	CASSSPQRDTQYF	TRBJ2-3	NA	NA	13	TRBV5-4
TGTGCCAGCAGTATCGTCCGGACAGGGAACACTGAAGCTTTCTTT	CASSIVRTGNTEAFF	TRBJ1-1	TRBD1	few	15	TRBV28
TGTGCCAGCAGCGAGGTGGGGCTGGTCACTGAAGCTTTCTTT	CASSEVGLVTEAFF	TRBJ1-1	NA	few	14	TRBV9
TGTGCCACCAGCAGAGATCGACCGGGAGGGAGTTCGGAGCAGTTCTTC	CATSRDRPGGSSEQFF	TRBJ2-1	TRBD2	NA	16	TRBV15
TGTGCCAGCAGTTTTGTCAGGGGGAGATACAATGAGCAGTTCTTC	CASSFVRGRYNEQFF	TRBJ2-1	TRBD1	NA	15	TRBV27
TGTGCCAGCAGCCCCGATCTAATGCGGGTGGGGACAGGAGAGTTCTTC	CASSPDLMRVGTGEFF	TRBJ2-1	TRBD1	NA	16	TRBV11-2
TGTGCCAGCAGCGGCAGGATATCTGGGGCCAACGTCCTGACTTTC	CASSGRISGANVLTF	TRBJ2-6	NA	NA	15	TRBV9
TGTGCCAGCAGCCTTATACAGGGGTCGGGGGGCTACACCTTC	CASSLIQGSGGYTF	TRBJ1-2	TRBD1	NA	14	TRBV7-8
TGTGCCAGCAGTCGGGACTACCAAACCGGGGAGCTGTTTTTT	CASSRDYQTGELFF	TRBJ2-2	TRBD2	NA	14	TRBV6-4
TGCGCCAGCAGCCAAGATAGGACGGGGGGGATCTATGAGCAGTTCTTC	CASSQDRTGGIYEQFF	TRBJ2-1	TRBD2	few	16	TRBV4-1
TGTGCCAGCAGCTTAGATCCTGAGGGTCGCGGCTACACCTTC	CASSLDPEGRGYTF	TRBJ1-2	NA	few	14	TRBV11-3
TGCGCCAGCAGCTTGGGGGTCCTAGCGGGTTACAATGAGCAGTTCTTC	CASSLGVLAGYNEQFF	TRBJ2-1	TRBD2	once	16	TRBV5-1
TGTGCCAGCAGCCGAGACAGACGAAGCCTCTACTATAATTCACCCCTCCACTTT	CASSRDRRSLYYNSPLHF	TRBJ1-6	NA	NA	18	TRBV13
TGTGCCAGCAGCTTAGTGTCTAGCGGTAACAATGAGCAGTTCTTC	CASSLVSSGNNEQFF	TRBJ2-1	TRBD2	NA	15	TRBV7-9
TGTGCCAGCAGCCCTGGACTGAGAACAACTGAAGCTTTCTTT	CASSPGLRTTEAFF	TRBJ1-1	NA	NA	14	TRBV13
TGTGCCAGCAGAAGGGTACGGGAATTCTCCTACAATGAGCAGTTCTTC	CASRRVREFSYNEQFF	TRBJ2-1	NA	once	16	TRBV6-8
TGCGCCAGCAGCCCCTGGGGCTATCCAACTAATGAAAAACTGTTTTTT	CASSPWGYPTNEKLFF	TRBJ1-4	NA	NA	16	TRBV4-3
TGTGCCAGCAGCCTCCGCGATTTTACTGGGGCCAACGTCCTGACTTTC	CASSLRDFTGANVLTF	TRBJ2-6	NA	NA	16	TRBV7-2
TGTGCCAGCAGCCAAGTAAACAGGGCTGAAGCTTTCTTT	CASSQVNRAEAFF	TRBJ1-1	NA	NA	13	TRBV14
TGTGCCTGGAGTTCCGGGACAGGGGTAATTGGTGGTACGCAGTATTTT	CAWSSGTGVIGGTQYF	TRBJ2-3	TRBD1	NA	16	TRBV30
TGCAGCGTTGAAGATCCATTTGAAGCTTTCTTT	CSVEDPFEAFF	TRBJ1-1	NA	NA	11	TRBV29-1
TGCGCCAGCAGTGAGGGGACTAGCGGGAGGCGGGATGAGCAGTTCTTC	CASSEGTSGRRDEQFF	TRBJ2-1	TRBD2	NA	16	TRBV10-1
TGTGCCAGCAGCGTCGTTGCAGGGTCAGGGACTGAAGCTTTCTTT	CASSVVAGSGTEAFF	TRBJ1-1	NA	NA	15	TRBV9